This T cell receptor (beta chain) comes out of a study of regulatory T cells in long-lasting Graves disease (dated by TCRdb to the early 2020s). Background on the whole study: To count as having persistent Graves' disease, a patient had to have received antithyroid drug treatment for over 5 years with TSH receptor autoantibodies remaining persistently positive. A total of 35 or so samples were covered by TCR sequencing, comprising approximately 13 persistent and around 20 newly diagnosed Graves' disease patients. In the clinical cohort, patients with persistent Graves' disease had used antithyroid drugs for an average of roughly ten years. Peripheral blood TCR sequencing and RNA sequencing compared persistent Graves' disease patients with newly diagnosed Graves' disease patients. The study was registered as a clinical trial and conducted in China.

CDR1 SNHLY and CDR2 FYNNEI were looked up in the germline V gene. The cysteine opens and the phenylalanine closes a CDR3 of 15 amino acids. The entry retains the CDR3 DNA only, 45 bases that are in frame from base 1. Study-level results and caveats: Compared with newly diagnosed patients, patients with persistent Graves' disease had lower TCR Shannon entropy and fewer highly expanded clones, which suggests clonal expansion. Sequencing and analysis were limited to the TCR beta chain. Persistent disease showed preferential use of TRBV28, TRBJ1-2 and TRBJ2-5, whereas newly diagnosed disease favored TRBV20-1 and TRBJ2-1. Peripheral blood alone was examined, since thyroid tissue, which constituted the primary lesion, could not be accessed. As a limitation, the authors acknowledged that the small sample size may reduce accuracy. More public clonotypes were shared among persistent patients (roughly 2,900) than among newly diagnosed patients (roughly 1,000).

This specimen's time point label, per the study, means: persistent/refractory GD, antithyroid drugs over 5 years with positive TRAb. For both TCR sequencing and RNA sequencing, RNA was extracted from PBMCs in TRIzol. Graves' disease was diagnosed according to American Thyroid Association guidelines. Patients for the study were recruited at an endocrinology department in Xi'an, China. Each patient gave around 9.2 milliliters of peripheral blood, collected in an EDTA anticoagulant tube. Ficoll Paque Plus density gradient separation was used to isolate PBMCs, and no further T cell sorting was performed. RNA quality was checked with an Agilent 2100 Bioanalyzer and agarose gel, and concentration with a NanoDrop 2000. The receptor library was made with multiplex PCR. The run used an Illumina HiSeq 4000. CDR3 regions were amplified by Arm-PCR with iRepertoire HTBI primers to construct TCR beta libraries. Before sequencing, the PCR products underwent gel purification. The authors' analysis ran thus. Gene usage analysis of CDR3 amino acid clonotypes used the roughly 60 TRBV and about 14 TRBJ segments found across samples. COPE and FqMerger were used to merge the filtered high-quality paired reads into contigs. BLAST was used to align contigs to the IMGT TRBV, TRBD and TRBJ reference genes, and CDR3 was defined following IMGT. Highly expanded clones were defined as clonotypes with a frequency above 0.1%. Shannon entropy served as the measure of repertoire diversity, while the Gini coefficient captured V-J evenness. Clonotypes shared by more than one individual were considered public. TCRdb took the public reads, trimmed them with fastp at Q25, ran MiXCR for clone calling and kept in-frame beta chains. Entries are consolidated by CDR3 protein sequence, retaining the most common genes and DNA. The V and J calls shown here were made by TCRdb, not taken from the authors' results. The sample table shows about 660,000 distinct CDR3 sequences, and 25% to 35% are seen once. Roughly 41% of the sample is taken by the ten largest.

With respect to this clonotype: Its antigen is currently not known. This could be a read error, since a much larger clone is one nucleotide away.

The sequence joins TRBV2 to TRBJ1-2; TRBD1 is a weak D gene call, 6 bases matching. The receptor comes from a female donor with Graves disease. The source material was peripheral blood mononuclear cells (PBMCs), sampled when the disease was refractory, from a patient treated with antithyroid drugs. The CDR3 in this case is CASSELRGAVSGCTF. The DNA is TGTGCCAGCAGTGAACTGCGGGGGGCGGTTAGTGGCTGCACCTTC.